The rows below give T cell receptor beta chains drawn from one sample of a study of cytomegalovirus exposure and HLA in healthy donors. Assay: immunoSEQ multiplex PCR; the TCRdb copy retains only in-frame clones and omits some. The sample carries more than 150,000 clones, over 75% recorded once. The sample consisted of PBMCs. Receptors were obtained from a girl in the first two years of life in good health and CMV-seronegative. Both conserved end residues are part of each CDR3. Each record gives: J gene, clone size, D gene, V gene, CDR3 DNA, CDR3 protein. A D gene is named only where the DNA matches it firmly. Size values are once, few and many counts, or a class for expanded clones, and some rows have none.

TRBJ1-5 NA NA TRBV30 TGTGCCTGGAGAGGACAGCACAATCAGCCCCAGCATTTT CAWRGQHNQPQHF
TRBJ1-1 NA NA TRBV6-1 TGTGCCAGCAGGGGGGCTCCGGAGGCTTTCTTT CASRGAPEAFF
TRBJ1-1 NA NA TRBV7-9 TGTGCCAGCAGCGAACGCCTAGGGAACACTGAAGCTTTCTTT CASSERLGNTEAFF
TRBJ2-7 once TRBD2 TRBV10-3 TGTGCCATCAGTGTGGGCCCGGGACTAGCGATGGAGTACGAGCAGTACTTC CAISVGPGLAMEYEQYF
TRBJ1-2 NA TRBD1 TRBV10-3 TGTGCCATCAGGGGCCGGGACAGCACAAACTATGGCTACACCTTC CAIRGRDSTNYGYTF
TRBJ1-1 NA NA TRBV11-2 TGTGCCAGCAGCTTAGTCAGCCAGGGTAACACTGAAGCTTTCTTT CASSLVSQGNTEAFF
TRBJ2-5 NA TRBD2 TRBV25-1 TGTGCCAGCGGGGAGGGGACCCAGTACTTC CASGEGTQYF
TRBJ1-3 NA NA TRBV7-9 TGTGCCAGCAGCTTAGACGGTTCGATCTCTGGAAACACCATATATTTT CASSLDGSISGNTIYF
TRBJ1-2 NA NA TRBV29-1 TGCAGCGTCTCCCGGACTAATTATGGCTACACCTTC CSVSRTNYGYTF
TRBJ1-3 once TRBD1 TRBV2 TGTGCCAGCAGTGAGATTAGGGACAGGTCTGGAAACACCATATATTTT CASSEIRDRSGNTIYF
TRBJ1-5 NA NA TRBV18 TGTGCCAGCTCACCGTTAGGAGGCAATCAGCCCCAGCATTTT CASSPLGGNQPQHF
TRBJ2-7 NA NA TRBV29-1 TGCAGCGTTGAACGGCAGGGGATCGGCGAGCAGTACTTC CSVERQGIGEQYF
TRBJ2-7 NA TRBD2 TRBV19 TGTGCCAGTAGTCGGCGACTAGCGGGAGACCACGAGCAGTACTTC CASSRRLAGDHEQYF
TRBJ2-3 NA NA TRBV5-1 TGCGCCAGCAGCTTAGAGGGTAACACAGATACGCAGTATTTT CASSLEGNTDTQYF
TRBJ1-1 few NA TRBV5-5 TGTGCCAGCAGCTTGGGGCCAGGGGTCGGGACTGAAGCTTTCTTT CASSLGPGVGTEAFF
TRBJ2-1 NA TRBD2 TRBV4-1 TGCGCCTCTGGACTAGGCGTTATTAATGAGCAGTTCTTC CASGLGVINEQFF
TRBJ2-2 NA NA TRBV9 TGTGCCAGCAGCGTAGCCCGCGGGATGAACACCGGGGAGCTGTTTTTT CASSVARGMNTGELFF
TRBJ2-7 NA NA TRBV7-3 TGTGCCAGCCAGAATTTTGGGGTGTGGAGGGACGAGCAGTACTTC CASQNFGVWRDEQYF
TRBJ2-5 NA TRBD2 TRBV10-3 TGTGCCATCAGCGGCGGGACTAGCGGGAGGGAGGGGACCCAGTACTTC CAISGGTSGREGTQYF
TRBJ1-5 NA NA TRBV6-5 TGTGCCAGCAGTACAGGGTTCAATCAGCCCCAGCATTTT CASSTGFNQPQHF